This T cell receptor beta chain is drawn from a study of metastatic and nonmetastatic thyroid tumors. This clone was found a few times. Its matching antigen is unknown. This CDR3 region has 12 residues. Trimming left V 7 bases short and J 4 bases short, with 11 bases between. Germline assignment: CDR1 SNHLY and CDR2 FYNNEI. Study outcomes and limitations: TCR beta diversity was reportedly significantly higher in malignant thyroid tumors than benign nodules, in blood and tumor.

In the original processing: It was from CDR3 differences across clinicopathological groups that a distant-metastasis classifier for papillary thyroid cancer was built. TCRdb re-clonotyped the PCR reads through MiXCR. For this entry, the V and J calls and clone size follow TCRdb and not the study's own pipeline. In the table there are under 25,000 clones, roughly 22% of which are singletons. All patients reached thyroid surgery having received no treatment beforehand. This sequence originates from a female donor with papillary thyroid cancer or a benign thyroid nodule (not recorded which). Some clones in this sample may be carry-over from other donors' samples. The sample was adjacent normal tissue. The chain recombines TRBV2 with TRBJ2-7; perhaps TRBD1 as D (5 bases). The CDR3, as DNA: TGTGCCAGCAAGGGGCGAGGTTACGAGCAGTACTTC. Translation gives CASKGRGYEQYF.